The 29 T cell receptor beta chains listed next were all sequenced from one sample in a study of regulatory T cells in long-lasting Graves disease. Relying on iRepertoire HTBI primers and Arm-PCR of CDR3 regions, the team built TCR beta libraries. From the multiplex PCR reads, TCRdb called clonotypes with MiXCR, one entry per CDR3 protein. The sample lists 310,000 or so distinct CDR3 sequences, roughly 21% seen once, with roughly three fifths in the top ten. Time point of the sample: persistent/refractory GD, antithyroid drugs over 5 years with positive TRAb. There was RNA extracted from PBMCs, and the TCR library was made from it. The source was peripheral blood mononuclear cells (PBMCs), collected when the disease was refractory, from a patient treated with antithyroid drugs. Receptor source: a female donor with Graves disease.

The rearrangement links TRBV2 to TRBJ2-2; D is possibly TRBD2 (5 bases). Looked up from germline, CDR1 is SNHLY and CDR2 is FYNNEI. The CDR3 consists of 14 residues. V lost 7 bases and J lost 0, with 9 bases in between. The CDR3 sequence: CASKADANTGELFF. The CDR3 coding sequence is TGTGCCAGCAAAGCGGACGCGAACACCGGGGAGCTGTTTTTT.

V and J are TRBV20-1 and TRBJ2-7, with TRBD2 matching over 7 bases. The CDR3 is 15 residues long. In germline, CDR1 is DFQATT, CDR2 SNEGSKA (reference sequence). V lost 1 base and J lost 5; bases outside the gene matches: 11. The CDR3 region is CSARGGWEGVDEQYF. DNA for the CDR3: TGCAGTGCTAGAGGAGGATGGGAGGGTGTCGACGAGCAGTACTTC.

V gene TRBV7-9 combines with J gene TRBJ2-7, with D possibly being TRBD1 (5 bases). Germline V CDR1 and CDR2: SEHNR, FQNEAQ (reference sequence). The CDR3 is 13 residues long. The V end lost 4 bases, the J end lost 1 base, and 8 bases lay between the germline ends. The CDR3 nucleotides are TGTGCCAGCAGCTCCAAGGGGTCCTACGAGCAGTACTTC. Encoded protein: CASSSKGSYEQYF.

The DNA for the CDR3 is TGTGCCAGCAGTTTTCTCAGAGGGTCGGTCGGGGGCTACACCTTC. Amino acid sequence: CASSFLRGSVGGYTF. The V call is TRBV27, the J call TRBJ1-2; D unclear. The CDR3 length is 15 residues. Deletions cut 3 bases from V and 8 bases from J, with 19 bases between. Looked up from germline, CDR1 is MNHEY and CDR2 is SMNVEV (reference sequence).

This clonotype occurred once. This chain uses TRBV19 with TRBJ2-3; a possible D gene is TRBD1 (5 bases). CDR1 and CDR2 from the germline V gene are LNHDA and SQIVND (reference sequence). Trimming stripped 3 bases from V and 6 bases from J, with 10 bases between. This CDR3 has 13 residues. CDR3 nucleotide sequence: TGTGCCAGTAGTATCCAGGGCCTCGATACGCAGTATTTT. Translation gives CASSIQGLDTQYF.

The rearrangement uses TRBV5-1 and TRBJ2-2; TRBD1 might be the D (6 bases). The length of the CDR3 is 16 residues. CDR1 and CDR2 from the germline V gene are SGHRS and YFSETQ. Trimming left V 5 bases short and J 5 bases short, with 19 bases between. The CDR3 here is CASRPLQTGDTGELFF. The CDR3 coding sequence is TGCGCCAGCAGACCACTCCAGACAGGAGATACCGGGGAGCTGTTTTTT.

The chain employs TRBV4-2 and TRBJ1-2; D perhaps matches TRBD1 (6 bases). Germline V gene data show CDR1 as LGHNA and CDR2 as YNFKEQ. CDR3 length: 13 residues. Trimming pared 1 base from V and 10 bases from J, leaving 13 bases between. CDR3 residues: CASSQGRTDPYTF. CDR3 bases: TGTGCCAGCAGCCAAGGCCGGACAGATCCCTACACCTTC.

This clonotype was counted between two and nine times. The gene calls are TRBV10-2 and TRBJ2-7; tentative D call: TRBD1 (6 bases). The CDR3 length is 15 residues. CDR1 and CDR2 from the germline V gene are WSHSY and SAAADI. Trimming removed 2 bases from V and 1 base from J, with 12 bases in between. The CDR3 region has the DNA TGCGCCAGCAGTGAGAGGGGGTACGCTTCCTACGAGCAGTACTTC. Encoded protein: CASSERGYASYEQYF.

To note about this clonotype: Since a much larger clone is just one base distant, this may be a read error. The rearrangement uses TRBV2 and TRBJ2-4; D is undetermined. The J call may not be correct, given that the DNA end is closer to TRBJ2-5. This CDR3 region has 13 residues. Looked up from germline, CDR1 is SNHLY and CDR2 is FYNNEI. CDR3: CARNLYQLETQYF. Here the CDR3 DNA reads TGTGCCAGAAACCTATACCAGCTAGAGACCCAGTACTTC.

This clonotype was counted between two and nine times. This CDR3 is missing its conserved last phenylalanine or tryptophan, likely due to a read error. This chain joins TRBV6-1 and TRBJ1-5, with a tentative D call TRBD1 (5 bases). The ends were cut back, 1 base at V and 7 bases at J, with 14 bases in the middle. Germline CDR1 and CDR2: MNHNS and SASEGT. CDR3 length: 15 residues. For the CDR3, the DNA is TGTGCCAGCAGTGAAGGCCAGGGCCTGGGGCAGCCCCAGCATCTT. Its protein is CASSEGQGLGQPQHL.

This clonotype came up once. CDR3 bases: TGTGCCAGCAGCCAAGGTGGTCTGAAGCAGTATTTT. Protein: CASSQGGLKQYF. The chain has TRBV3-1 and TRBJ2-3, with D unresolved. With 1 base removed from V and 11 bases from J, the gap between germline ends came to 10 bases. Germline V gene lookup returns CDR1 LGHDT and CDR2 YNNKEL (reference sequence). The CDR3 extends over 12 amino acids.

This chain connects TRBV5-1 to TRBJ2-5, with 8 nucleotides matching TRBD2. V dropped 0 bases and J dropped 6; count of bases not matched to a gene: 10. The CDR3 runs 16 residues. Germline-derived CDR1 and CDR2 are SGHRS and YFSETQ. This CDR3 reads CASSLETSVGLKTQYF. The DNA for the CDR3 is TGCGCCAGCAGCTTGGAGACTAGCGTCGGTTTGAAGACCCAGTACTTC. Supplemented by reference TRBV5-1 and TRBJ2-5, the full variable domain reads KAGVTQTPRYLIKTRGQQVTLSCSPISGHRSVSWYQQTPGQGLQFLFEYFSETQRNKGNFPGRFSGRQFSNSRSEMNVSTLELGDSALYLCASSLETSVGLKTQYFGPGTRLLVL.

This clonotype was seen a handful of times. This sequence joins TRBV2 and TRBJ2-2, with D perhaps TRBD2 (5 bases). Trimming pared 3 bases from V and 8 bases from J, leaving 7 bases between. The CDR3 extends over 12 amino acids. Germline lookup yields CDR1 SNHLY and CDR2 FYNNEI. This CDR3 reads CASSDSGGELFF. For the CDR3, the DNA is TGTGCCAGCAGTGACTCGGGGGGGGAGCTGTTTTTT.

V is TRBV7-2 and J is TRBJ1-3; D ambiguous. The V gene's germline CDR1 is SGHTA and CDR2 FQGNSA. The CDR3 length is 15 residues. Trimming cost V 5 bases and J 0 bases, with 11 bases left between them. CDR3 region: CASSPRGSSGNTIYF. CDR3 DNA: TGTGCCAGCAGCCCCCGAGGGAGCTCTGGAAACACCATATATTTT.

This clonotype was picked up many times. This sequence joins TRBV13 and TRBJ1-2, with D possibly matching TRBD1 (5 bases). The CDR3 has 15 residues. The V gene's germline CDR1 is PRHDT and CDR2 FYEKMQ (reference sequence). Trimming took 0 bases from V and 6 from J, leaving 14 bases between them. CDR3 sequence (DNA): TGTGCCAGCAGCTTAGGCCTCGGGCGGGGCCATGGCTACACCTTC. Protein product: CASSLGLGRGHGYTF.

The CDR3, as DNA: TGTGCCAGTAGTACCACTACTGAAGCTTTCTTT. Protein: CASSTTTEAFF. The rearrangement uses TRBV19 and TRBJ1-1; no firm D call. The CDR3 extends over 11 amino acids. Per germline, CDR1 LNHDA and CDR2 SQIVND (reference sequence). The V gene lost 4 bases and the J gene lost 5 bases, with 5 bases spanning the gap. The entire variable domain, with the rest obtained from reference TRBV19 and TRBJ1-1, is as follows: DGGITQSPKYLFRKEGQNVTLSCEQNLNHDAMYWYRQDPGQGLRLIYYSQIVNDFQKGDIAEGYSVSREKKESFPLTVTSAQKNPTAFYLCASSTTTEAFFGQGTRLTVV.

The chain couples TRBV11-2 to TRBJ2-1; 7 bases agree with TRBD2. The trim removed 3 bases at V and 4 bases at J, leaving 3 bases unmatched. CDR3 length equals 14 residues. CDR1 SGHAT and CDR2 FQNNGV come from the germline V gene. The DNA for the CDR3 is TGTGCCAGCAGCTTCGAAGCGGGATACAATGAGCAGTTCTTC. This sequence encodes CASSFEAGYNEQFF.

This clonotype was seen at least ten times. The chain is built from TRBV7-9 and TRBJ1-6; no clear D. The CDR3 extends over 14 amino acids. Germline CDR1 SEHNR, CDR2 FQNEAQ (reference sequence). Deletions cut 1 base from V and 10 bases from J, with 11 bases between. This chain's CDR3 is CASSLGGKGSPLHF. The CDR3 nucleotides read TGTGCCAGCAGCTTAGGAGGGAAGGGCTCACCCCTCCACTTT. The full variable domain, its missing parts supplied by reference TRBV7-9 and TRBJ1-6, is DTGVSQNPRHKITKRGQNVTFRCDPISEHNRLYWYRQTLGQGPEFLTYFQNEAQLEKSRLLSDRFSAERPKGSFSTLEIQRTEQGDSAMYLCASSLGGKGSPLHFGNGTRLTVT.

This clonotype was seen repeatedly, ten times or more. The chain has TRBV28 and TRBJ2-7; D is undetermined. The CDR3 extends over 14 amino acids. Trimming took off 5 bases at V and 9 bases at J, with 20 bases between the two ends. Germline V lookup: CDR1 MDHEN, CDR2 SYDVKM. CDR3 in amino acids: CASSATPGPTRQYF. The CDR3 nucleotides are TGTGCCAGCAGTGCTACCCCCGGGCCCACGCGGCAGTACTTC. The full variable domain, with the rest looked up from reference TRBV28 and TRBJ2-7, is DVKVTQSSRYLVKRTGEKVFLECVQDMDHENMFWYRQDPGLGLRLIYFSYDVKMKEKGDIPEGYSVSREKKERFSLILESASTNQTSMYLCASSATPGPTRQYFGPGTRLTVT.

Ten or more counts support this clonotype. This chain joins TRBV12-3 or TRBV12-4 and TRBJ2-7; the D call may be TRBD1 or TRBD2 (5 bases each). This CDR3 has 17 residues. The V and J ends lost 4 bases and 0 bases respectively, with 19 bases between them. The CDR3 DNA is TGTGCCAGCAGTTCCCAATATGGGGCGGGCACCTCCTACGAGCAGTACTTC. Translating gives CASSSQYGAGTSYEQYF.

V is TRBV7-2 and J is TRBJ2-1; 12 bases fit TRBD2. The CDR3 is made up of 17 amino acids. With V trimmed by 5 bases and J by 8 bases, 13 bases remained unmatched. Germline loops: CDR1 SGHTA, CDR2 FQGNSA. As DNA, the CDR3 is TGTGCCAGCAGCCCTAAAGAGGCTAGCGGGAGGGTTCATGAGCAGTTCTTC. Protein: CASSPKEASGRVHEQFF.

J is TRBJ2-7 and V is TRBV28, with TRBD1 matching over 10 bases. Germline V CDR1 and CDR2: MDHEN, SYDVKM. The V segment lost 3 bases and the J segment 3 bases; nucleotides outside the gene matches: 11. CDR3 length: 17 residues. The CDR3, as DNA: TGTGCCAGCAGTTTGGGGTTCGGGTGGACAGGGGGCTACGAGCAGTACTTC. It specifies CASSLGFGWTGGYEQYF.

As for this clonotype: A much larger clone differs by one base, so this may be a read error. The chain's CDR3 is CASSFAGTGTYEQYF. The DNA for the CDR3 is TGCGCCAGCAGCTTTGCCGGGACGGGGACCTACGAGCAGTACTTC. This chain links TRBV5-1 with TRBJ2-7; either TRBD1 or TRBD2 may supply D (5 bases each). Trimming pared 2 bases from V and 2 bases from J, leaving 14 bases between. Germline V gives CDR1 SGHRS, CDR2 YFSETQ. The length of the CDR3 is 15 residues.

This clonotype has just a few counts. The chain has TRBV6-1 and TRBJ1-1, with D unclear. The CDR3 loop spans 14 amino acids. Germline V lookup: CDR1 MNHNS, CDR2 SASEGT. Trimming removed 6 bases from V and 1 base from J, with 12 bases in between. CDR3 sequence: CASREGGGNTEAFF. The CDR3 nucleotides read TGTGCCAGCAGGGAGGGAGGTGGGAACACTGAAGCTTTCTTT.

This clonotype was counted many times. V gene TRBV6-1 combines with J gene TRBJ2-5; D is undetermined. Germline loops: CDR1 MNHNS, CDR2 SASEGT. CDR3 length equals 18 residues. Trimming left V 1 base short and J 5 bases short, with 23 bases between. CDR3 sequence: CASSEGASSLNAEETQYF. CDR3 bases: TGTGCCAGCAGTGAAGGCGCGTCGTCCCTTAACGCGGAGGAGACCCAGTACTTC.

This chain joins TRBV7-2 and TRBJ2-1; tentatively, D is TRBD2 (6 bases). The ends were cut back, 5 bases at V and 5 bases at J, with 16 bases in the middle. This CDR3 has 15 residues. Germline CDR1 and CDR2: SGHTA and FQGNSA. The CDR3 DNA reads as TGTGCCAGCAGCCTCAGACCACCGGGGGACAATGAGCAGTTCTTC. Translating it yields CASSLRPPGDNEQFF.

The V call is TRBV6-1, the J call TRBJ2-4; 8 bases are shared with TRBD1. The length of the CDR3 is 14 residues. Trimming cost V 6 bases and J 4 bases; bases outside gene matches: 5. CDR1 and CDR2 from the germline V gene are MNHNS and SASEGT. The CDR3 region is CASRGDRTKNIQYF. As DNA, the CDR3 is TGTGCCAGCAGGGGGGACAGGACGAAAAACATTCAGTACTTC.

This clonotype was recorded many times. CDR3 in amino acids: CASTSFTHDQPQHF. DNA for the CDR3: TGTGCCAGTACATCGTTCACGCACGATCAGCCCCAGCATTTT. This chain uses TRBV19 with TRBJ1-5; D gene unclear. Germline-derived CDR1 and CDR2 are LNHDA and SQIVND (reference sequence). CDR3 length equals 14 residues. The V end lost 7 bases, the J end lost 5 bases, and 15 bases lay between the germline ends.

As DNA, the CDR3 is TGTGCCAGCAGTTACAGCCCGTTGGGGTGGGACTCCTACGAGCAGTACTTC. Translating it yields CASSYSPLGWDSYEQYF. The J gene is TRBJ2-7, the V gene TRBV6-9; the D is unclear. The CDR3 has 17 residues. The V end lost 3 bases, the J end lost 0 bases, and 18 bases lay between the germline ends. Germline loops: CDR1 MNHGY, CDR2 SVAAGI.